The rows below give T cell receptor beta chains drawn from one sample of a study of T cells after yellow fever vaccination. TCRdb itself ran the 5' RACE reads through MiXCR, one entry per CDR3 protein. The sample lists some 350,000 distinct CDR3 sequences; about 9.9% were seen once. Sequences were derived from PBMCs, sampled on the day of the first yellow fever vaccination. These receptors were collected from a man younger than 35 who received the YFV17D yellow fever vaccine. The CDR3 runs from the conserved cysteine through the conserved F or W. D genes are given only for firm matches. Not all rows give a size; the values are once, few, many and, for expanded clones, a class.

j_gene: TRBJ2-3; len: 16; abundance: few; v_gene: TRBV3-1; d_gene: TRBD2; CDR3aa: CASSYLAGLGADTQYF; CDR3nt: TGTGCCAGCAGCTATTTAGCGGGGCTCGGGGCAGATACGCAGTATTTT
j_gene: TRBJ2-2; len: 15; abundance: -; v_gene: TRBV5-1; d_gene: -; CDR3aa: CASSLAQSHTGELFF; CDR3nt: TGCGCCAGCAGCTTGGCTCAGAGTCACACCGGGGAGCTGTTTTTT
j_gene: TRBJ2-2; len: 14; abundance: -; v_gene: TRBV10-3; d_gene: -; CDR3aa: CAISEQRGAGELFF; CDR3nt: TGTGCCATCAGTGAGCAGAGGGGGGCCGGGGAGCTGTTTTTT
j_gene: TRBJ2-7; len: 15; abundance: few; v_gene: TRBV11-1; d_gene: -; CDR3aa: CASSLPWVTAYEQYF; CDR3nt: TGTGCCAGCAGCTTACCCTGGGTCACCGCCTACGAGCAGTACTTC
j_gene: TRBJ2-1; len: 15; abundance: -; v_gene: TRBV5-1; d_gene: -; CDR3aa: CASSLGDSLYNEQFF; CDR3nt: TGCGCCAGCAGCTTGGGAGACAGCCTATACAATGAGCAGTTCTTC
j_gene: TRBJ1-4; len: 16; abundance: few; v_gene: TRBV20-1; d_gene: -; CDR3aa: CSARGPLDQRESKLFF; CDR3nt: TGCAGTGCTAGAGGCCCACTAGATCAACGAGAGAGCAAACTGTTTTTT
j_gene: TRBJ1-2; len: 14; abundance: -; v_gene: TRBV7-2; d_gene: -; CDR3aa: CASSLVEGPARYTF; CDR3nt: TGTGCCAGCAGCTTGGTGGAGGGCCCAGCGCGCTACACCTTC
j_gene: TRBJ2-2; len: 19; abundance: few; v_gene: TRBV23-1; d_gene: TRBD1; CDR3aa: CASSQSWQGVPANTGELFF; CDR3nt: TGCGCCAGCAGTCAATCGTGGCAGGGGGTACCTGCGAACACCGGGGAGCTGTTTTTT
j_gene: TRBJ2-7; len: 14; abundance: -; v_gene: TRBV6-2/TRBV6-3; d_gene: -; CDR3aa: CASSWGTLNYEQYF; CDR3nt: TGTGCCAGCAGTTGGGGGACACTTAACTACGAGCAGTACTTC
j_gene: TRBJ2-2; len: 14; abundance: few; v_gene: TRBV5-1; d_gene: TRBD1; CDR3aa: CASSWTGGLGELFF; CDR3nt: TGCGCCAGCAGCTGGACAGGGGGCCTAGGGGAGCTGTTTTTT
j_gene: TRBJ2-1; len: 13; abundance: -; v_gene: TRBV12-3/TRBV12-4; d_gene: TRBD2; CDR3aa: CASRALAGGSDFF; CDR3nt: TGTGCCAGCAGGGCCCTAGCGGGGGGGAGCGATTTCTTC